This T cell receptor (beta chain) was profiled in a study of blood T cell repertoires in COVID-19. Study in general: Some COVID-19 samples were acute and others convalescent; all came from the United States, Italy and Spain. The analysed material was cDNA or gDNA that came from T cells, B-cell-depleted T cells, or PBMCs.

Authors' processing steps: The authors estimated nucleated cell counts from reference gene primer amplification. Profiling relied on immunoSEQ multiplex PCR, and the TCRdb table lists in-frame clones only, not all of them. That table gives V, J and clone size, and the DNA gave D and trimming. The table has about 230,000 clones, more than 65% seen once. Only a few counts were recorded for this clone. The origin of this receptor is a man aged 45 to 65 with active or convalescent COVID-19. The sequencing sample was made of peripheral blood.

CDR3 sequence (DNA): TGTGCCAGTAGTATTGAATTGGCAGGGGTATGGGTTCAGCCCCAGCATTTT. Protein sequence: CASSIELAGVWVQPQHF. The J gene is TRBJ1-5, the V gene TRBV19; D is perhaps TRBD1 (6 bases). The CDR3 contains 17 residues. Germline loops: CDR1 LNHDA, CDR2 SQIVND (reference sequence). The ends were cut back, 3 bases at V and 6 bases at J, with 21 bases in the middle.